This T cell receptor beta chain was captured by sequencing in a study of blood T cell repertoires in COVID-19. Germline lookup yields CDR1 MDHEN and CDR2 SYDVKM. The CDR3 has 19 amino acids. Trimming took 4 bases from V and 2 from J, leaving 25 bases between them. The repertoire was sequenced with immunoSEQ multiplex PCR; TCRdb's copy has only in-frame clones and lacks some. Of about 190,000 clones listed, approximately 84% were seen once; the top ten hold roughly 5%. The clonotype comes from a woman between 65 and 79 years old with active or convalescent COVID-19. Input material: peripheral blood. The chain links TRBV28 to TRBJ2-3; D may be TRBD1 (5 bases). As DNA, the CDR3 is TGTGCCAGCAGTTCCGGCTTGGACATAAGAGGATTTTTCACAGATACGCAGTATTTT. Amino acid sequence: CASSSGLDIRGFFTDTQYF.